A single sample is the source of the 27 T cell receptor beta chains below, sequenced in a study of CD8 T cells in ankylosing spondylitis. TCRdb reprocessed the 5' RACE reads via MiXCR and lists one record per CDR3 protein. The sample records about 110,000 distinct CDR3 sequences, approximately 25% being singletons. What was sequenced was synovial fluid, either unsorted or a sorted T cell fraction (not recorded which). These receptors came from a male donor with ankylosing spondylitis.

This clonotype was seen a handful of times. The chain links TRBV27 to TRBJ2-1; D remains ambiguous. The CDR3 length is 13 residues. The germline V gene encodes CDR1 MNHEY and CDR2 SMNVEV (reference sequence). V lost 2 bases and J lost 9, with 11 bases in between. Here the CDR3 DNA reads TGTGCCAGCAGTTTACTGGGTCGGGCTGAGCAGTTCTTC. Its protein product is CASSLLGRAEQFF.

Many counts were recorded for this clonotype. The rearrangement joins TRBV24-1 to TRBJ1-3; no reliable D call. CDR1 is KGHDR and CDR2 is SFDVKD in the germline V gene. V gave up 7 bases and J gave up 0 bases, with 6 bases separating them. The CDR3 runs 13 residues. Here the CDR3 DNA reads TGTGCCACCAGGGGAAACTCTGGAAACACCATATATTTT. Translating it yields CATRGNSGNTIYF.

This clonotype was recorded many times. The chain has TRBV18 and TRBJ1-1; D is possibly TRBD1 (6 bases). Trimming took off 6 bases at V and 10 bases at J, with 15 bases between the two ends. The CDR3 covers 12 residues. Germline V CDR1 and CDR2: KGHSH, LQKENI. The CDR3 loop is CASSPRGESAFF. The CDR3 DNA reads TGTGCCAGCTCGCCAAGGGGGGAATCAGCTTTCTTT. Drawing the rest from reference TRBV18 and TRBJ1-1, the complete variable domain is NAGVMQNPRHLVRRRGQEARLRCSPMKGHSHVYWYRQLPEEGLKFMVYLQKENIIDESGMPKERFSAEFPKEGPSILRIQQVVRGDSAAYFCASSPRGESAFFGQGTRLTVV.

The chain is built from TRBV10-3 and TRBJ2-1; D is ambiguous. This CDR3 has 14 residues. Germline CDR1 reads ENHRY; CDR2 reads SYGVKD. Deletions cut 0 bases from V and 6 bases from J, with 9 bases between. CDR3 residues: CAISESEDSNEQFF. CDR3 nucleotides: TGTGCCATCAGTGAGTCTGAAGACTCCAATGAGCAGTTCTTC.

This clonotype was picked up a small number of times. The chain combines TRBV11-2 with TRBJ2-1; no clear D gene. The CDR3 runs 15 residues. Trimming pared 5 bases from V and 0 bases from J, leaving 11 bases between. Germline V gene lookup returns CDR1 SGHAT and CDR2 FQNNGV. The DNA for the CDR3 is TGTGCCAGCAGCCAAGGGCAGAACTCCTACAATGAGCAGTTCTTC. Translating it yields CASSQGQNSYNEQFF.

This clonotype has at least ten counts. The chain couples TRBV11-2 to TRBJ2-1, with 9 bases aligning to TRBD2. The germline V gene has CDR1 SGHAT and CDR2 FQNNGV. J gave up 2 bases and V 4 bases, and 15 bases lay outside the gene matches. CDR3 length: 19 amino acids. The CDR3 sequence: CASSSYFPAGGGPYNEQFF. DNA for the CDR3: TGTGCCAGCAGCTCCTATTTCCCAGCGGGAGGAGGACCCTACAATGAGCAGTTCTTC.

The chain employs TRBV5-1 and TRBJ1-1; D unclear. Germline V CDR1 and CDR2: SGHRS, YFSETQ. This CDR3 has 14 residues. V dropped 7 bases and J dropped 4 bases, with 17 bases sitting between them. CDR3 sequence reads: CASFHSGGSTEAFF. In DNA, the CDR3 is TGCGCCAGCTTTCACTCGGGCGGGAGCACTGAAGCTTTCTTT.

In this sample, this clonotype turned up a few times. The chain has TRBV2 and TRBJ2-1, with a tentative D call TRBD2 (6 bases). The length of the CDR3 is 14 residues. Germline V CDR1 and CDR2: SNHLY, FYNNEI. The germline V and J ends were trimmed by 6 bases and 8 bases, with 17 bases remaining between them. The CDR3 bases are TGTGCCAGCAGCAGGGAGAAGCGGGTACATGAGCAGTTCTTC. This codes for CASSREKRVHEQFF.

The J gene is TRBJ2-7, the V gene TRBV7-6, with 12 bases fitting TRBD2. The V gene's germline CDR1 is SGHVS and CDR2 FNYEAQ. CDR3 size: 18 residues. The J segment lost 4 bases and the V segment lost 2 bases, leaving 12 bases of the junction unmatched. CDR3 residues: CASSLMTSGGVVSYEQYF. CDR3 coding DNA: TGTGCCAGCAGCTTAATGACTAGCGGGGGTGTAGTTAGTTACGAGCAGTACTTC.

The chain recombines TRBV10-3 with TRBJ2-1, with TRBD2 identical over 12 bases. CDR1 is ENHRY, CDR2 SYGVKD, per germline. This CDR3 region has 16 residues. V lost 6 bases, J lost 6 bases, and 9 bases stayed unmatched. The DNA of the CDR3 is TGTGCCATCAGCACCTTGGGACTAGCGGGCGGCAATGAGCAGTTCTTC. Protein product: CAISTLGLAGGNEQFF.

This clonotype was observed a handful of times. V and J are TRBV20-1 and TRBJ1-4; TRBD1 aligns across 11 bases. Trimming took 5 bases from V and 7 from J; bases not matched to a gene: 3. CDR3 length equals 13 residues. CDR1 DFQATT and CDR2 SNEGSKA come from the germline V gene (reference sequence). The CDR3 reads CSAPGTGGEKLFF. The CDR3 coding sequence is TGCAGTGCTCCGGGGACAGGGGGTGAAAAACTGTTTTTT.

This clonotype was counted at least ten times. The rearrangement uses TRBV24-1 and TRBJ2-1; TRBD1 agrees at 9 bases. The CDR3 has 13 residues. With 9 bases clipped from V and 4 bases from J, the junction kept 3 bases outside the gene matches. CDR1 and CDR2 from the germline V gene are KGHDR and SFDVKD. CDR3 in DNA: TGTGCCACCGGACAGGGGAGTTACAATGAGCAGTTCTTC. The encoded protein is CATGQGSYNEQFF.

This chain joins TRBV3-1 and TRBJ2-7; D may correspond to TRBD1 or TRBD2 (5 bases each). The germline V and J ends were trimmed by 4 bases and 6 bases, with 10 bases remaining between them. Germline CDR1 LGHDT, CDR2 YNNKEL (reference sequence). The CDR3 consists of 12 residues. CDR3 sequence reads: CASSLGRGEQYV. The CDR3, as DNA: TGTGCCAGCAGCCTGGGACGAGGCGAGCAGTACGTC.

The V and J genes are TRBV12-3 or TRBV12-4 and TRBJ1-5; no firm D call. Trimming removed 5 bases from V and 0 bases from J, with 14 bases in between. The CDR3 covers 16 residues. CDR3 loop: CASSARRVDSNQPQHF. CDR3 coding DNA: TGTGCCAGCAGTGCCCGGAGGGTCGATAGCAATCAGCCCCAGCATTTT.

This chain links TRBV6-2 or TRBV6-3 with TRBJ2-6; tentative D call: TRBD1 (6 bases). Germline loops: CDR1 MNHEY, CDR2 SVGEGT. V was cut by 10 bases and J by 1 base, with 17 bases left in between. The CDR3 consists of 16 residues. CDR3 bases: TGTGCCATTTCCGGGACAAAAATATCTGGGGCCAACGTCCTGACTTTC. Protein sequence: CAISGTKISGANVLTF.

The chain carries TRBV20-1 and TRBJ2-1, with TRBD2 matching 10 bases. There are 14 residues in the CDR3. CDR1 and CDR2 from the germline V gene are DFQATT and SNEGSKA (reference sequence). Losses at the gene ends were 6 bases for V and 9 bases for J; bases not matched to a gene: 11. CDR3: CSAVEREGWGEQFF. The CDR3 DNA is TGCAGTGCCGTAGAGCGGGAGGGGTGGGGTGAGCAGTTCTTC.

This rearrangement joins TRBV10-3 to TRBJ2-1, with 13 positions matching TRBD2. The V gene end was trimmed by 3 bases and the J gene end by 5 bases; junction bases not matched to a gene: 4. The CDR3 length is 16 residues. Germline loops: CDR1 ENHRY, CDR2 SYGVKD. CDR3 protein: CAISDHTSGRDNEQFF. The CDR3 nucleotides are TGTGCCATCAGTGACCATACTAGCGGGAGGGACAATGAGCAGTTCTTC.

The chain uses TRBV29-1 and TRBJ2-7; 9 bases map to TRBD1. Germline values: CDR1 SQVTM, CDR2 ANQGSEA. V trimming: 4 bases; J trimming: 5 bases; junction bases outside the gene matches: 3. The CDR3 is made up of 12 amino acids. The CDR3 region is CSVVRTGDEQYF. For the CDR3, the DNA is TGCAGCGTTGTACGGACAGGGGACGAGCAGTACTTC.

The CDR3 DNA reads as TGCGCCAGCAGCTTGGATAGCGGGGAAAAAGAGCAGTTCTTC. Protein: CASSLDSGEKEQFF. The V call is TRBV5-1, the J call TRBJ2-1; 8 bases align to TRBD2. V was clipped by 0 bases and J by 10 bases; unmatched bases: 6. The CDR3 runs 14 residues. In germline, CDR1 is SGHRS, CDR2 YFSETQ.

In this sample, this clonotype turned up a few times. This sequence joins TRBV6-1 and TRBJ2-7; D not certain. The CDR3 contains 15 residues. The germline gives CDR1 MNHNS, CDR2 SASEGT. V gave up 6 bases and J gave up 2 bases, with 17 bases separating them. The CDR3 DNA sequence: TGTGCCAGCAGCCCCGGTCATGGTGCAGCCTACGAGCAGTACGTC. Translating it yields CASSPGHGAAYEQYV.

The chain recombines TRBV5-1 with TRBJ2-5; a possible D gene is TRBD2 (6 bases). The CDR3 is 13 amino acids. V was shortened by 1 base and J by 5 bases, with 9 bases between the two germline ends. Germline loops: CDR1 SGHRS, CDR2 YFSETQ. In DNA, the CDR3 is TGCGCCAGCAGCTTGACTAGCCGGGAGACCCAGTACTTC. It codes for CASSLTSRETQYF.

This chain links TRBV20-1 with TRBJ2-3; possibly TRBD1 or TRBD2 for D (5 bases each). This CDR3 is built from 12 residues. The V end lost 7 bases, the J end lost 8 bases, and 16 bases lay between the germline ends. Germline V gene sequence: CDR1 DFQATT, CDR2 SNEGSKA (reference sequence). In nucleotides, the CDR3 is TGCAGTGACGTGGGACCTTTGGGTACGCAGTATTTT. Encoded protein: CSDVGPLGTQYF.

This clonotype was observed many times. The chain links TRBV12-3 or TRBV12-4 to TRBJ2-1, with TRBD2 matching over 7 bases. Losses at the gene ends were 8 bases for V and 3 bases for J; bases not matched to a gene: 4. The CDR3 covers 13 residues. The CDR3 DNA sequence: TGTGCCAGCGGGCTAGCGGTCTACAATGAGCAGTTCTTC. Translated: CASGLAVYNEQFF.

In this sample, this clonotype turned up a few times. This CDR3 reads CSVSGTGGIYGYTF. CDR3 DNA: TGCAGCGTTTCCGGGACAGGGGGGATCTATGGCTACACCTTC. V gene TRBV29-1 combines with J gene TRBJ1-2; 11 bases agree with TRBD1. Germline CDR1 SQVTM, CDR2 ANQGSEA. V dropped 5 bases and J dropped 4; count of bases not matched to a gene: 6. The CDR3 is made up of 14 amino acids.

CDR3 DNA: TGTGCCTGGAGCCCAGGGGGCAGAGTTTACGAAGCTTTCTTT. Its translation is CAWSPGGRVYEAFF. The chain is built from TRBV30 and TRBJ1-1; 8 bases line up with TRBD1. The J segment lost 8 bases and the V segment lost 3 bases, leaving 11 bases of the junction unmatched. In germline, CDR1 is GTSNPN, CDR2 SVGIG (reference sequence). The CDR3 extends over 14 amino acids. The full variable domain, its missing parts supplied by reference TRBV30 and TRBJ1-1, is SQTIHQWPATLVQPVGSPLSLECTVEGTSNPNLYWYRQAAGRGLQLLFYSVGIGQISSEVPQNLSASRPQDRQFILSSKKLLLSDSGFYLCAWSPGGRVYEAFFGQGTRLTVV.

CDR3 loop: CSVPGPATDTQYF. The CDR3, as DNA: TGCAGTGTCCCGGGACCCGCGACAGATACGCAGTATTTT. This chain uses TRBV20-1 with TRBJ2-3, with D perhaps assigned TRBD1 or TRBD2 (5 bases each). This CDR3 is built from 13 residues. V was shortened by 7 bases and J by 3 bases, with 14 bases between the two germline ends. Germline CDR1 is DFQATT and CDR2 is SNEGSKA (reference sequence).

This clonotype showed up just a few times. In DNA form, the CDR3 reads TGTGCCAGCAGTTCACGGACCGGAGGAATCGGTCGTTCACCCCTCCACTTT. This codes for CASSSRTGGIGRSPLHF. This sequence joins TRBV12-3 or TRBV12-4 and TRBJ1-6; no definite D call. This CDR3 comprises 17 residues. Trimming stripped 4 bases from V and 9 bases from J, with 22 bases between.